One and the same sample provided the 13 T cell receptor beta chains below, sequenced in a study of PD-1 blockade in classical Hodgkin lymphoma. Relapses following autologous stem cell transplantation were seen in all patients, with brentuximab vedotin exposure varying. Using immunoSEQ multiplex PCR, the repertoire was profiled, and TCRdb retains in-frame clones only, with some absent. The sample shows 35,000 to 45,000 clones, about 87% of them seen only once. The specimen comprised peripheral blood mononuclear cells (PBMCs), sampled at baseline. All receptors come from a human donor with classical Hodgkin lymphoma.

V and J are TRBV18 and TRBJ2-1; D assignment may be TRBD1 or TRBD2 (5 bases each). In germline, CDR1 is KGHSH, CDR2 LQKENI. V lost 2 bases and J 6 bases, leaving 8 bases between the germline ends. The CDR3 spans 13 residues. CDR3 coding DNA: TGTGCCAGCTCACCAAGAGGGGTCAATGAGCAGTTCTTC. Translation: CASSPRGVNEQFF.

With respect to this clone: Germline and junction disagree at one end, which may indicate a read error. The chain employs TRBV7-7 and TRBJ2-5, with D tentatively TRBD2 (5 bases). There are 15 residues in the CDR3. In germline, CDR1 is SSHAT, CDR2 FNYEAQ (reference sequence). In DNA, the CDR3 is TGTGCTAGCAGCCCCGGGCACGGGGTCGGGAAGACCCAGTACTTC. Translation: CASSPGHGVGKTQYF.

The V gene is TRBV11-2, the J gene TRBJ1-1; 11 bases fit TRBD1. Germline V CDR1 and CDR2: SGHAT, FQNNGV. V lost 5 bases and J lost 0; bases outside the gene matches: 5. The CDR3 covers 16 residues. DNA of the CDR3: TGTGCCAGCAGCGGACAGGGGGCTAGAATGAACACTGAAGCTTTCTTT. Translation: CASSGQGARMNTEAFF.

V usage is TRBV7-9 and J usage is TRBJ1-3; 8 bases are a match to TRBD1. The CDR3 is made up of 14 amino acids. V was pared by 5 bases and J by 2 bases, with 2 bases of the junction left unmatched. Germline V gene sequence: CDR1 SEHNR, CDR2 FQNEAQ (reference sequence). The CDR3 nucleotides read TGTGCCAGCAGCGTCAGGGGGCCTGGAAACACCATATATTTT. Translated, it gives CASSVRGPGNTIYF. Full variable domain (remainder filled in from reference TRBV7-9 and TRBJ1-3): DTGVSQNPRHKITKRGQNVTFRCDPISEHNRLYWYRQTLGQGPEFLTYFQNEAQLEKSRLLSDRFSAERPKGSFSTLEIQRTEQGDSAMYLCASSVRGPGNTIYFGEGSWLTVV.

The chain combines TRBV5-6 with TRBJ1-2; a weak D match, TRBD1 (6 bases). The ends were cut back, 3 bases at V and 7 bases at J, with 16 bases in the middle. Germline CDR1 SGHDT, CDR2 YYEEEE. This CDR3 region has 14 residues. The CDR3 reads CASSYSRGFAGYTF. CDR3 in DNA: TGTGCCAGCAGCTACTCGAGGGGGTTTGCTGGCTACACCTTC.

The chain links TRBV28 to TRBJ1-5; D not certain. V was cut by 1 base and J by 4 bases, with 8 bases left in between. Germline CDR1 MDHEN, CDR2 SYDVKM. The CDR3 sequence is 14 residues long. CDR3 nucleotide sequence: TGTGCCAGCAGTTTATTAGGGTTTAATCAGCCCCAGCATTTT. Amino acids: CASSLLGFNQPQHF. The entire variable domain, with the rest obtained from reference TRBV28 and TRBJ1-5, is as follows: DVKVTQSSRYLVKRTGEKVFLECVQDMDHENMFWYRQDPGLGLRLIYFSYDVKMKEKGDIPEGYSVSREKKERFSLILESASTNQTSMYLCASSLLGFNQPQHFGDGTRLSIL.

The chain couples TRBV6-5 to TRBJ2-3, with D possibly matching TRBD2 (5 bases). Trimming removed 0 bases at V and 3 bases at J, with 13 bases between. Per germline, CDR1 MNHEY and CDR2 SVGAGI. CDR3 size: 16 residues. CDR3 nucleotide sequence: TGTGCCAGCAGTTACTCCCAATCGGGGATTACAGATACGCAGTATTTT. Protein: CASSYSQSGITDTQYF.

The J gene is TRBJ1-1, the V gene TRBV4-3; 7 bases align to TRBD1. Germline loops: CDR1 LGHNA, CDR2 YSLEER. The CDR3 contains 14 residues. V lost 4 bases to trimming and J lost 5 bases; unmatched junction nucleotides: 7. CDR3 coding DNA: TGCGCCAGCAGCCTAATGACAGGGCTTACTGAAGCTTTCTTT. Amino acid sequence: CASSLMTGLTEAFF.

This clone was seen only a few times. The chain joins TRBV28 to TRBJ2-7; D unresolved. The germline gives CDR1 MDHEN, CDR2 SYDVKM. The CDR3 covers 16 residues. Trimming left V 6 bases short and J 0 bases short, with 18 bases between. As DNA, the CDR3 is TGTGCCAGCAGCGCCGTGGGCGAGTGGAGCTCCTACGAGCAGTACTTC. Its translation is CASSAVGEWSSYEQYF.

The genes are TRBV4-3 and TRBJ1-2; the D gene is possibly TRBD1 (6 bases). In germline, CDR1 is LGHNA, CDR2 YSLEER. Trimming pared 6 bases from V and 5 bases from J, leaving 22 bases between. This CDR3 comprises 16 residues. The CDR3 loop is CASRPAYDRRWYGYTF. DNA for the CDR3: TGCGCCAGCAGGCCGGCATATGACAGGAGATGGTATGGCTACACCTTC.

The chain combines TRBV27 with TRBJ2-1, with D possibly TRBD2 on 5 matching bases. V was pared by 7 bases and J by 10 bases, with 14 bases between. The CDR3 totals 12 residues. Germline V gene data show CDR1 as MNHEY and CDR2 as SMNVEV (reference sequence). The CDR3 nucleotides read TGTGCCAGCACCACGGGGTGGCGGGAGCAGTTCTTC. Protein sequence: CASTTGWREQFF.

The chain couples TRBV4-1 to TRBJ2-5; possibly TRBD1 or TRBD2 for D (5 bases each). Germline lookup yields CDR1 MGHRA and CDR2 YSYEKL. V was clipped by 0 bases and J by 3 bases, with 17 bases between them. The CDR3 covers 17 residues. In nucleotides, the CDR3 is TGCGCCAGCAGCCAAGATGGGGGAAGGGGATTTGAAGAGACCCAGTACTTC. Translation gives CASSQDGGRGFEETQYF.

This chain joins TRBV25-1 and TRBJ2-7; D unresolved. V lost 6 bases and J lost 3, with 12 bases in between. The CDR3 extends over 13 amino acids. Germline assignment: CDR1 MGHDK and CDR2 SYGVNS. In DNA, the CDR3 is TGTGCCAGCAGGTCCCCTTCCAGCTACGAGCAGTACTTC. It specifies CASRSPSSYEQYF.